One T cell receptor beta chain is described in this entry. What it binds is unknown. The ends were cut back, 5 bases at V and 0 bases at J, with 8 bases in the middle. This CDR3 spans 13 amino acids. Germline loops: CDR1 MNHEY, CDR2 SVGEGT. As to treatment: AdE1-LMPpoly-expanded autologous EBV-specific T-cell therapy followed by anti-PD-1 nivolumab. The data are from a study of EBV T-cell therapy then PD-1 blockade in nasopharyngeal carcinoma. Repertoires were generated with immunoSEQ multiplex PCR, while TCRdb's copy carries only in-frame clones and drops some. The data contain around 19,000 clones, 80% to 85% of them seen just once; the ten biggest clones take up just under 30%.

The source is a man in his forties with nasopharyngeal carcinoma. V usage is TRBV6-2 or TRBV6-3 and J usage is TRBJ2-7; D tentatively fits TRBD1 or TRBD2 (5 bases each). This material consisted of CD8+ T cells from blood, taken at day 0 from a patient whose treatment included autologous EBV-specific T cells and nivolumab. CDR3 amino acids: CASSRDRSYEQYF. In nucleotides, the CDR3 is TGTGCCAGCAGTAGGGACCGCTCCTACGAGCAGTACTTC.